This record looks at one TCR beta chain sequence and its context. This specimen comes from a study of blood T cell repertoires in COVID-19. Overall study context: Researchers got acute and convalescent COVID-19 samples from the United States, Italy and Spain. T cells, B-cell-depleted T cells, or PBMCs provided the cDNA or gDNA that served as material.

Under the authors' procedure: Reference gene primers were amplified, and this amplification served to estimate nucleated cell counts. Profiled with immunoSEQ multiplex PCR; TCRdb holds only in-frame clones, not every one. That table gives V, J and clone size, and the DNA gave D and trimming. The table has about 260,000 clones, 75% to 95% seen once. Followed longitudinally, the Seattle patients had been enrolled during active infection. The CDR3 spans 15 residues. The ends were cut back, 0 bases at V and 5 bases at J, with 13 bases in the middle. CDR1 LGHNA and CDR2 YSLEER come from the germline V gene.

Sequencing was performed on peripheral blood. The sequence came from a person aged 18 to 35 with COVID-19, enrolled during active disease. This chain connects TRBV4-3 to TRBJ1-1, with unresolved D. This chain's CDR3 is CASSQDAGWRTEAFF. CDR3 in DNA: TGCGCCAGCAGCCAAGATGCGGGGTGGAGGACTGAAGCTTTCTTT.